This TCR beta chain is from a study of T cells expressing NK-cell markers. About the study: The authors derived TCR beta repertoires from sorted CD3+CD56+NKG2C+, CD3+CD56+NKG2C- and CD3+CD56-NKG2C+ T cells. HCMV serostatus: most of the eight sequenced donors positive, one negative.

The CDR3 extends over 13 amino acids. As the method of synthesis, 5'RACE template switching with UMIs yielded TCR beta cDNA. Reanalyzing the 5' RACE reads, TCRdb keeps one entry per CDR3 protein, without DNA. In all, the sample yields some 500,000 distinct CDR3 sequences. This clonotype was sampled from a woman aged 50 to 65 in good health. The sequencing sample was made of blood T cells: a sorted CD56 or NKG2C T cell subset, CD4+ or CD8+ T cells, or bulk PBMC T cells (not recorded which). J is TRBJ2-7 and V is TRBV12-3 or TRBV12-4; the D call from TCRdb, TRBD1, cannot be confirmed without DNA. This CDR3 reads CASSSRTLRVQYF.